The T cell receptor beta chain described here comes from a study of blood T cell repertoires in COVID-19. Study as a whole: COVID-19 samples collected from the United States, Italy and Spain covered acute and convalescent phases. PBMCs, B-cell-depleted T cells, or T cells provided the cDNA or gDNA that made up the material.

The CDR3 has 16 amino acids. Germline V lookup: CDR1 MGHRA, CDR2 YSYEKL. Between the trimmed V and J ends, which lost 4 bases and 5 bases, there was a span of 18 bases. Authors' processing steps: Amplification of reference gene primers provided the estimated nucleated cell counts. The assay was immunoSEQ multiplex PCR, and TCRdb's table has in-frame clones only and misses some. Clone size and the V and J calls come from that table; the DNA yielded D and trimming. Of a few hundred thousand clones in the sample, 84% were seen once. In Seattle, patients joined the study during active infection and were tracked longitudinally.

This clonotype originated in an elderly woman with COVID-19, enrolled during active disease. Sample: peripheral blood. The chain carries TRBV4-1 and TRBJ2-4, with D possibly being TRBD1 (6 bases). In DNA form, the CDR3 reads TGCGCCAGCAGCCGACAGGCGTTATCGGGACAAAACATTCAGTACTTC. Protein: CASSRQALSGQNIQYF.